The clone carrying this T cell receptor beta chain has more than one count but fewer than ten. This specimen comes from a study of blood T cells in healthy people across ages. Through a sample-barcoded 5' primer and a J-beta primer mix, a second PCR was run for about 6 to 11 cycles. MiXCR, run by TCRdb on the 5' RACE reads, gives a single entry per CDR3 protein. The data show about 1,500,000 distinct CDR3 sequences, over 25% seen once. Sequencing was done on a sample of blood. This receptor was obtained from a woman in her 30s in good health.

The CDR3 DNA reads TGTGCCAGCACCCCGTGGGGCAGCTCATCACCGGGACTTGGGACCACAGATACGCAGTATTTT. Translated: CASTPWGSSSPGLGTTDTQYF. This chain uses TRBV9 with TRBJ2-3; tentatively, D is TRBD2 (6 bases). Germline V gene sequence: CDR1 SGDLS, CDR2 YYNGEE. Trimming took off 6 bases at V and 2 bases at J, with 34 bases between the two ends. The CDR3 is made up of 21 amino acids. Full variable domain (remainder filled in from reference TRBV9 and TRBJ2-3): DSGVTQTPKHLITATGQRVTLRCSPRSGDLSVYWYQQSLDQGLQFLIQYYNGEERAKGNILERFSAQQFPDLHSELNLSSLELGDSALYFCASTPWGSSSPGLGTTDTQYFGPGTRLTVL.